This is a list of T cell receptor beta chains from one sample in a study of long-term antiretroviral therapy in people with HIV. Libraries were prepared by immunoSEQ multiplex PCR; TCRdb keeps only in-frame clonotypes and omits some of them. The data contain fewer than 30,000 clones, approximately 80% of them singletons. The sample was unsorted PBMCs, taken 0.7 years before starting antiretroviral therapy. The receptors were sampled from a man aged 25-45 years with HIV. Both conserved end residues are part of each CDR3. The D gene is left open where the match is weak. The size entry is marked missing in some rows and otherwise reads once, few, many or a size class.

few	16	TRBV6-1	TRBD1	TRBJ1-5	CASSGSDRGGHQPQHF	TGTGCCAGCAGTGGATCAGACAGGGGAGGGCATCAGCCCCAGCATTTT
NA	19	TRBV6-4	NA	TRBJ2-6	CASSDSFQGPRSGANVLTF	TGTGCCAGCAGTGACTCGTTTCAGGGGCCCCGCTCTGGGGCCAACGTCCTGACTTTC
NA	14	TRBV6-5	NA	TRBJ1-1	CASSYQGEGTEAFF	TGTGCCAGCAGTTACCAAGGGGAGGGCACTGAAGCTTTCTTT
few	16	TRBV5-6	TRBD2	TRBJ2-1	CASSLLTSGRAGEQFF	TGTGCCAGCAGCTTACTGACTAGCGGGCGCGCCGGGGAGCAGTTCTTC
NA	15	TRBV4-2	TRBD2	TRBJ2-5	CASSPQRGGRETQYF	TGTGCCAGCAGCCCCCAGCGGGGGGGCCGGGAGACCCAGTACTTC
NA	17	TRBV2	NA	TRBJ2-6	CASTSGTARSGANVLTF	TGTGCCAGCACCTCCGGGACGGCCCGCTCTGGGGCCAACGTCCTGACTTTC
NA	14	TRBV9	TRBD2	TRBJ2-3	CASSVGLAGDTQYF	TGTGCCAGCAGCGTAGGGCTAGCGGGGGATACGCAGTATTTT
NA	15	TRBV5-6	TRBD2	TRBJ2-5	CASLRSGGPGKTQYF	TGTGCCAGCCTCCGGTCGGGAGGGCCGGGGAAGACCCAGTACTTC
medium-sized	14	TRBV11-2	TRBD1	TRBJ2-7	CASSLSDRGPEQYF	TGTGCCAGCAGCTTATCGGACAGGGGGCCCGAGCAGTACTTC
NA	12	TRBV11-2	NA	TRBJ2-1	CASSLNLPEQFF	TGTGCCAGCAGCTTAAACTTGCCTGAGCAGTTCTTC
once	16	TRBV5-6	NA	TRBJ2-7	CASSLEGGGGTYEQYF	TGTGCCAGCAGCTTGGAAGGGGGGGGAGGGACCTACGAGCAGTACTTC
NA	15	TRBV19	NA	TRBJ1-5	CASSPRGVVGQPQHF	TGTGCCAGTAGCCCCCGGGGAGTAGTAGGTCAGCCCCAGCATTTT
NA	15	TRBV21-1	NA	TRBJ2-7	CASSKEASFSYEQYF	TGTGCCAGCAGCAAAGAGGCGAGTTTTTCCTACGAGCAGTACTTC
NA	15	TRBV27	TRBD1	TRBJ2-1	CASSPGQGTYNEQFF	TGTGCCAGCAGTCCCGGACAGGGGACTTACAATGAGCAGTTCTTC
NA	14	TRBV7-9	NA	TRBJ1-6	CASSAEQYNSPLHF	TGTGCCAGCAGCGCGGAACAGTATAATTCACCCCTCCACTTT
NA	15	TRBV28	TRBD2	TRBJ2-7	CASSRPGLAGYEQYF	TGTGCCAGCAGCCGACCGGGACTAGCGGGCTACGAGCAGTACTTC
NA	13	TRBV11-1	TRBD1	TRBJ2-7	CASSLGTGGEQYF	TGTGCCAGCAGCTTGGGGACAGGGGGCGAGCAGTACTTC
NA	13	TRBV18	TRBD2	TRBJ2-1	CASSPGGYNEQFF	TGTGCCAGCTCCCCGGGGGGCTACAATGAGCAGTTCTTC
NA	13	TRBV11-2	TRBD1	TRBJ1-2	CASSLKTGTGYTF	TGTGCCAGCAGCTTAAAGACAGGGACGGGCTACACCTTC
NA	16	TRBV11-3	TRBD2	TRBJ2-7	CASSLPTSGRAYEQYF	TGTGCCAGCAGCCTACCAACTAGCGGGCGGGCCTACGAGCAGTACTTC
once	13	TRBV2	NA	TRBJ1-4	CASRRTDVEKLFF	TGTGCCAGTCGTCGGACAGATGTTGAAAAACTGTTTTTT
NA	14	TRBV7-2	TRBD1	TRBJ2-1	CASSRQGSETGQFF	TGTGCCAGCAGCCGACAGGGTTCCGAAACCGGGCAGTTCTTC
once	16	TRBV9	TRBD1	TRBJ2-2	CASSVEPGGNTGELFF	TGTGCCAGCAGCGTAGAACCAGGGGGTAACACCGGGGAGCTGTTTTTT
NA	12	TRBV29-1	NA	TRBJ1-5	CSAWTSGQPQHF	TGCAGCGCCTGGACAAGTGGGCAGCCCCAGCATTTT
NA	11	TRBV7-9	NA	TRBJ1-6	CASSLDVDLHF	TGTGCCAGCAGCTTAGACGTGGACCTCCACTTT
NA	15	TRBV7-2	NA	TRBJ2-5	CASSSIGQLGETQYF	TGTGCCAGCAGCTCGATAGGACAGCTCGGCGAGACCCAGTACTTC
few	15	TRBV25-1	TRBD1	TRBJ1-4	CASSEPGGWGGKLFF	TGTGCCAGCAGTGAGCCAGGGGGCTGGGGTGGAAAACTGTTTTTT
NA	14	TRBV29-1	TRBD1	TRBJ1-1	CSVAQTGGYTEAFF	TGCAGCGTTGCCCAGACAGGGGGCTACACTGAAGCTTTCTTT
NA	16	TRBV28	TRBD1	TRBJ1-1	CASSRQQGAGNTEAFF	TGTGCCAGCAGCCGACAACAGGGGGCGGGGAACACTGAAGCTTTCTTT
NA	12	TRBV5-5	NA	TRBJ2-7	CASISETYEQYF	TGTGCCAGCATTAGCGAGACCTACGAGCAGTACTTC
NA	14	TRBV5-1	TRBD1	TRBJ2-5	CASRGQAFQETQYF	TGCGCCAGCAGAGGACAGGCCTTCCAAGAGACCCAGTACTTC
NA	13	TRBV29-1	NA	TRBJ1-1	CSVEDGRASPAFF	TGCAGCGTTGAAGATGGGCGGGCATCGCCGGCTTTCTTT
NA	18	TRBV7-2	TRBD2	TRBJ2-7	CASSLGSPGLAGVYEQYF	TGTGCCAGCAGCTTAGGATCGCCGGGACTAGCGGGAGTCTACGAGCAGTACTTC
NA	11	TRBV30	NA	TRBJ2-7	CAWSPDQEQYF	TGTGCCTGGAGTCCCGACCAGGAGCAGTACTTC
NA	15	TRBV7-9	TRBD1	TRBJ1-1	CASSSPDRAVTEAFF	TGTGCCAGCAGCTCACCGGACAGGGCTGTCACTGAAGCTTTCTTT
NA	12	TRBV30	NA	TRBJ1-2	CAWSGPGSGYTF	TGTGCCTGGAGTGGGCCCGGGTCCGGCTACACCTTC
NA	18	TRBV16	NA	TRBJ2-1	CASSHFWQGLSSYNEQFF	TGTGCCAGCAGCCATTTTTGGCAGGGATTAAGCTCCTACAATGAGCAGTTCTTC
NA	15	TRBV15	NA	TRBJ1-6	CATSSTRGDNSPLHF	TGTGCCACCAGTTCGACTAGAGGGGATAATTCACCCCTCCACTTT
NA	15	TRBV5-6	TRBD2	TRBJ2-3	CASTRPGTSGESQYF	TGTGCCAGCACCAGGCCGGGGACTAGCGGAGAGTCGCAGTATTTT
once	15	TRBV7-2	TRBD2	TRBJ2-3	CASSPTGGRSDTQYF	TGTGCCAGCAGCCCAACTGGCGGGAGGTCAGATACGCAGTATTTT
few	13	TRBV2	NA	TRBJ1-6	CASRGRSNSPLHF	TGTGCCAGCAGAGGACGGTCTAATTCACCCCTCCACTTT
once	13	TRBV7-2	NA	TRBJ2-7	CASSFSRTYEQYF	TGTGCCAGCAGCTTCTCCAGGACCTACGAGCAGTACTTC
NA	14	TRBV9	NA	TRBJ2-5	CASSPDAARETQYF	TGTGCCAGCAGCCCCGACGCGGCCCGAGAGACCCAGTACTTC